The T cell receptor (beta chain) described here comes from a study of blood T cell repertoires in COVID-19. Background on the study: Spain, Italy and the United States supplied samples that represented acute and convalescent COVID-19. From T cells, B-cell-depleted T cells, or PBMCs came the material, which was cDNA or gDNA.

The sample holds one count of this clone. A junction end diverges from the germline sequence, so it may reflect a read error. Germline lookup yields CDR1 GTSNPN and CDR2 SVGIG (reference sequence). There are 11 residues in the CDR3. In the source study's methods: Estimates of nucleated cell counts were drawn from the amplification of reference gene primers. The method was immunoSEQ multiplex PCR; TCRdb's version includes in-frame clones alone and lacks a portion of them. That table supplies the V and J calls and clone size; D and trimming were determined from the DNA. The sample lists some 200,000 clones, about 79% occurring once.

This chain connects TRBV30 to TRBJ1-4; 8 bases agree with TRBD1. Sequencing was carried out using peripheral blood. The sequence was obtained from a woman between 70 and 85 years old with acute or convalescent COVID-19. The CDR3 bases are TGTGCCTGGGGTCACGGACAGGGTATAGGCTTT. Protein: CAWGHGQGIGF.